These 5 T cell receptor beta chains came from one sample sequenced in a study of tumor and adjacent non-tumor tissue in lung cancer. Three rounds of nested PCR, following a modified ARM-PCR protocol, produced the TCRbeta library. TCRdb fed the multiplex PCR reads into MiXCR, producing one record per CDR3 protein. The sample lists 95,000 to 150,000 distinct CDR3 sequences, about 66% seen once, with roughly 13% in the top ten. This sample's RNA came from whole unsorted tissue. The sequencing input was lung tumor tissue. These receptors were collected from a man between 25 and 39 years old with non-small cell lung cancer.

Notes on this clonotype: One end of the junction varies from germline; a read error may be responsible. The chain recombines TRBV11-2 with TRBJ2-5, with a tentative D call TRBD1 (6 bases). CDR3 length: 14 residues. Germline CDR1 and CDR2: SGHAT and FQNNGV. CDR3 sequence: CVSSPNRVQETQYF. As DNA, the CDR3 is TGTGTCAGCAGCCCAAACAGGGTCCAAGAGACCCAATACTTC.

Turning to this clonotype: One junction end does not reproduce the germline sequence, and a read error may be involved. V usage is TRBV11-2 and J usage is TRBJ2-3; weak D call: TRBD1 (6 bases). The length of the CDR3 is 16 residues. Per germline, CDR1 SGHAT and CDR2 FQNNGV. CDR3 in DNA: TGTGTCAGCAGTTTGGATGGGACAAGGAGCACAGATATGCAGTACTTT. Translated: CVSSLDGTRSTDMQYF.

A remark on this clonotype: A much bigger clone sits one base away, suggesting this may be a read error. The chain joins TRBV20-1 to TRBJ2-3; D is unresolved. The germline CDR1 and CDR2 sequences are DFQATT and SNEGSKA (reference sequence). Trimming stripped 7 bases from V and 8 bases from J, with 19 bases between. The CDR3 contains 13 residues. CDR3 amino acids: CSVSPGRLGTQYF. The CDR3 bases are TGCAGTGTTAGTCCGGGCCGACTCGGTACGCAGTATTTT.

About this clonotype: A read error may explain this, as a much larger clone is one base away. The chain employs TRBV6-1 and TRBJ2-7; D ambiguous. The CDR3 has 14 amino acids. Germline V gene sequence: CDR1 MNHNS, CDR2 SASEGT. CDR3 residues: CASSGQARSYEEYF. The CDR3 DNA follows: TGTGCCAGCAGTGGCCAGGCTCGGTCCTACGAGGAGTACTTC.

This chain uses TRBV11-2 with TRBJ1-5, with TRBD2 as a possible D gene (5 bases). The J call is in doubt because the DNA end fits TRBJ2-3 better. Germline loops: CDR1 SGHAT, CDR2 FQNNGV. CDR3 size: 14 residues. CDR3 protein: CASSLGEGNQPQYF. The DNA of the CDR3 is TGTGCCAGCAGCTTGGGTGAGGGCAATCAACCCCAGTATTTT.